Described below is a single TCR beta chain sequence and its context. As processed by the authors: Nucleated cell counts were estimated from reference gene primer amplification. Libraries were prepared by immunoSEQ multiplex PCR; TCRdb keeps only in-frame clonotypes and omits some of them. D and trimming come from the DNA, and the V and J calls and clone size come from that table. The data contain some 200,000 clones, 84% of them singletons. This sample was included in a study of blood T cell repertoires in COVID-19. Study-wide context: Acute-phase and convalescent COVID-19 samples originated in the United States, Italy and Spain. In each case, the material was cDNA or gDNA derived from T cells, B-cell-depleted T cells, or PBMCs.

V lost 3 bases and J lost 5, with 10 bases in between. In germline, CDR1 is SGHTA, CDR2 FQGNSA. This CDR3 contains 13 residues. The sequence was collected from a woman between 40 and 50 years old who had recovered from COVID-19. The V gene is TRBV7-2, the J gene TRBJ2-5; D is ambiguous. The sample taken for sequencing was peripheral blood. CDR3: CASSFILSETQYF. The CDR3, as DNA: TGTGCCAGCAGCTTTATTCTTTCGGAGACCCAGTACTTC.